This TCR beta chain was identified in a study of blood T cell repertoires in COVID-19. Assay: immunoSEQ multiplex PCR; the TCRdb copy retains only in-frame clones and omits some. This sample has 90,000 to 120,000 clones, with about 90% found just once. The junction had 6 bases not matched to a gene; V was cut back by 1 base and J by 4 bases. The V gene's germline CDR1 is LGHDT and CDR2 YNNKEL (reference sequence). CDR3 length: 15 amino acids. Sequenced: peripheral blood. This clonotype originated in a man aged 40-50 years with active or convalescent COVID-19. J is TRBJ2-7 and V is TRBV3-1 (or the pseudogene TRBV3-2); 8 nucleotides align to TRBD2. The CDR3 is CASSQGSLAVYEQYF. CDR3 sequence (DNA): TGTGCCAGCAGCCAAGGTTCACTAGCGGTATACGAGCAGTACTTC.